This TCR beta chain was captured in a study of blood T cells in healthy people across ages. V shed 8 bases, J shed 2 bases, and the junction held 4 bases outside the gene matches. Germline CDR1 reads DFQATT; CDR2 reads SNEGSKA (reference sequence). CDR3 length: 12 residues. A second PCR of 7 to 11 cycles used a sample-barcoded 5' primer and a J-beta primer mix. One entry per CDR3 protein results from TCRdb running MiXCR on the 5' RACE reads. Of fewer than 650,000 distinct CDR3 sequences in the sample, about 25% were seen once. These data also featured in a second study, about T cells of mothers and their children. That study adds: Mothers and children who were related shared slightly more overlap than unrelated pairs, but not significantly more.

This chain uses TRBV20-1 with TRBJ2-5; 8 positions match TRBD1. The sequence was obtained from a boy aged 2 to 9 in good health. Sample: blood. Here the CDR3 DNA reads TGCAGTTGGGACAGGAAACAAGAGACCCAGTACTTC. Protein: CSWDRKQETQYF.